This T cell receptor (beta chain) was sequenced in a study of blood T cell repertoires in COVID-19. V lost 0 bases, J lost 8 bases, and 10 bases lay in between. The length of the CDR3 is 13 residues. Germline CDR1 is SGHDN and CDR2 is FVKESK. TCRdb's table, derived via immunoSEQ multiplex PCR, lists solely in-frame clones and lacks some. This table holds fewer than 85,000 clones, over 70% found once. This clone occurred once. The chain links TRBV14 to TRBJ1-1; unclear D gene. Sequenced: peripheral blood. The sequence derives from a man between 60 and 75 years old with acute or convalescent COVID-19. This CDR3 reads CASSQELGGEAFF. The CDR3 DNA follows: TGTGCCAGCAGCCAAGAATTAGGAGGGGAAGCTTTCTTT.